This is a list of T cell receptor beta chains from one sample in a study of blood T cell repertoires in COVID-19. TCRdb's copy holds only in-frame clones and misses some; the assay was immunoSEQ multiplex PCR. The table has about 54,000 clones, approximately 90% seen once. Sequencing used peripheral blood. The receptors shown here come from a man aged 45 to 65 with acute or convalescent COVID-19. Both conserved end residues are part of each CDR3. The order of the fields is D gene, J gene, clone size, V gene, CDR3 length, CDR3 DNA, CDR3 protein. A D gene is named only where the DNA matches it firmly. Where a row states a size, it is once, few, many or the class of an expanded clone; other rows omit it.

TRBD1 | TRBJ1-6 | - | TRBV7-2 | 15 | TGTGCCAGCAGCTTAGGGGGACAGACCAATTCACCCCTCCACTTT | CASSLGGQTNSPLHF
TRBD1 | TRBJ1-3 | - | TRBV6-6 | 14 | TGTGCCAGCAGGGACCAGGGGGCTGGAAACACCATATATTTT | CASRDQGAGNTIYF
- | TRBJ2-7 | - | TRBV25-1 | 14 | TGTGCCAGCAGTGGTGACATACCCTCCTACGAGCAGTACTTC | CASSGDIPSYEQYF
- | TRBJ1-4 | - | TRBV6-5 | 15 | TGTGCCAGCAGTCCCCAGGGTTTTGCTAATGAAAAACTGTTTTTT | CASSPQGFANEKLFF
TRBD2 | TRBJ2-5 | - | TRBV7-6 | 14 | TGTGCCAGCAGCTTACTAGCGGCCCAAGAGACCCAGTACTTC | CASSLLAAQETQYF
TRBD1 | TRBJ1-5 | - | TRBV4-1 | 18 | TGCGCCAGCAGCCCCGGGACAGGGGCTATACGAGGCAATCAGCCCCAGCATTTT | CASSPGTGAIRGNQPQHF
TRBD1 | TRBJ2-5 | - | TRBV5-1 | 16 | TGCGCCAGCAGCTCTCGGACAGGGAGGCCCGATGAGACCCAGTACTTC | CASSSRTGRPDETQYF
- | TRBJ1-1 | - | TRBV19 | 13 | TGTGCCAGTAGTATTCTAGGGGGGGCTGAAGCTTTCTTT | CASSILGGAEAFF
TRBD1 | TRBJ1-1 | few | TRBV6-6 | 16 | TGTGCCAGCTTGGGTGGTTTTGGACAGGGGAACACTGAAGCTTTCTTT | CASLGGFGQGNTEAFF
- | TRBJ1-5 | - | TRBV6-5 | 15 | TGTGCCAGCAGGTCGGACAGTCTACTGTATCAGCCCCAGCATTTT | CASRSDSLLYQPQHF
- | TRBJ1-3 | - | TRBV7-9 | 18 | TGTGCCAGCCAAGGACTCACGTCCACACAAGGCTCTGGAAACACCATATATTTT | CASQGLTSTQGSGNTIYF
- | TRBJ1-6 | - | TRBV10-2 | 13 | TGCGCCAGCGCAGGGGTGGTTGGATCACCCCTCCACTTT | CASAGVVGSPLHF
- | TRBJ1-1 | - | TRBV30 | 14 | TGTGCCTGGCTTACTCGGGATTTGAACACTGAAGCTTTCTTT | CAWLTRDLNTEAFF
- | TRBJ1-4 | - | TRBV29-1 | 15 | TGCAGCGTTGCAGGTCTCATCCAGGGGAGTGAAAAACTGTTTTTT | CSVAGLIQGSEKLFF
- | TRBJ1-5 | - | TRBV6-5 | 12 | TGTGCCAGCACTTCCCTAGGGGGGCCCCAGCATTTT | CASTSLGGPQHF
TRBD1 | TRBJ2-7 | - | TRBV6-2/TRBV6-3 | 14 | TGTGCCAGCAGTACGAGGGAGACAGGGGACGAGCAGTACTTC | CASSTRETGDEQYF
TRBD1 | TRBJ2-7 | - | TRBV11-2 | 14 | TGTGCCAGCAGCTCGAACAGGGGGTCCTACGAGCAGTACTTC | CASSSNRGSYEQYF
TRBD2 | TRBJ2-1 | once | TRBV11-3 | 19 | TGTGCCAGCAGCTTAGGAGCTAGCGGGAGTGGAGTAATCTACAATGAGCAGTTCTTC | CASSLGASGSGVIYNEQFF
- | TRBJ2-5 | - | TRBV2 | 11 | TGTGCCAGCAGTGTAGGGGGGGCCTGGCACTTC | CASSVGGAWHF
TRBD2 | TRBJ2-1 | - | TRBV18 | 16 | TGTGCCAGCTCAGTTGGGACTAGCGGGAACCACAATGAGCAGTTCTTC | CASSVGTSGNHNEQFF
TRBD1 | TRBJ1-2 | - | TRBV12-3/TRBV12-4 | 13 | TGTGCCAGCAGCCCCGACAGGGTCTATGGCTACACCTTC | CASSPDRVYGYTF
TRBD1 | TRBJ1-4 | - | TRBV6-5 | 15 | TGTGCCAGCAGTCCTGGGGGGACAGGGTATGAAAAACTGTTTTTT | CASSPGGTGYEKLFF
- | TRBJ1-3 | - | TRBV9 | 14 | TGTGCCAGCAGCGTAGGGGGGACAGGAAACACCATATATTTT | CASSVGGTGNTIYF
TRBD2 | TRBJ2-3 | - | TRBV18 | 17 | TGTGCCAGCTCACCAAGAACTAGCGGGGTTAGCACAGATACGCAGTATTTT | CASSPRTSGVSTDTQYF
TRBD2 | TRBJ2-1 | - | TRBV7-2 | 15 | TGTGCCAGCAGCGAAAGCGGGAGATCCTACAATGAGCAGTTCTTC | CASSESGRSYNEQFF
TRBD1 | TRBJ2-5 | once | TRBV10-3 | 15 | TGTGCCATCAGTTCTGGACAGGGGGTGCGAGAGACCCAGTACTTC | CAISSGQGVRETQYF
- | TRBJ2-7 | - | TRBV5-1 | 13 | TGCGCCAGCAGCCTTACAAGAGGCTACGAGCAGTACTTC | CASSLTRGYEQYF
TRBD2 | TRBJ2-3 | - | TRBV7-6 | 17 | TGTGCCAGCAGCTTACTCCTAGCGGGAGTTATCAAAGATACGCAGTATTTT | CASSLLLAGVIKDTQYF
TRBD1 | TRBJ2-7 | few | TRBV5-6 | 14 | TGTGCCAGCAGCTCCTCGGGACAGGGAGGGGAGCAGTACTTC | CASSSSGQGGEQYF
- | TRBJ1-5 | - | TRBV27 | 14 | TGTGCCAGCAGTTTATCGTCGGGGAATCAGCCCCAGCATTTT | CASSLSSGNQPQHF
TRBD1 | TRBJ2-2 | - | TRBV24-1 | 17 | TGTGCCACCAGTGGGGGCTTCGGGACAGGGAGGTCCGGGGAGCTGTTTTTT | CATSGGFGTGRSGELFF
TRBD1 | TRBJ1-3 | - | TRBV9 | 19 | TGTGCCAGCAGCGTATGGGACAGAACTCCATCTCCCTCTGGAAACACCATATATTTT | CASSVWDRTPSPSGNTIYF
TRBD2 | TRBJ2-3 | - | TRBV7-7 | 14 | TGTGCCAGCAGCTTGGGACTAGCGGGAGGCTCGCAGTATTTT | CASSLGLAGGSQYF
TRBD2 | TRBJ2-2 | - | TRBV6-6 | 15 | TGTGCCAGCAGTGGACTAGCCTCGAACACCGGGGAGCTGTTTTTT | CASSGLASNTGELFF
TRBD1 | TRBJ2-2 | - | TRBV5-1 | 16 | TGCGCCAGCGGCTCCGGGGACAGGGACGACACCGGGGAGCTGTTTTTT | CASGSGDRDDTGELFF
- | TRBJ1-3 | - | TRBV14 | 12 | TGTGCCAGCAGCCCGTCGAACAACGCCATATATTTT | CASSPSNNAIYF
TRBD2 | TRBJ2-7 | - | TRBV27 | 16 | TGTGCCAGCAGTTTATCGGGACTAGCGGGACCCTACGAGCAGTACTTC | CASSLSGLAGPYEQYF
- | TRBJ1-2 | - | TRBV6-2/TRBV6-3 | 15 | TGTGCCAGCAGTTACCCTTCTGCAGGGAACTATGGCTACACCTTC | CASSYPSAGNYGYTF
TRBD2 | TRBJ2-7 | few | TRBV5-6 | 15 | TGTGCCAGCGGGGTTCGGACTAGCGGGCCCTACGAGCAGTACTTC | CASGVRTSGPYEQYF
- | TRBJ2-3 | - | TRBV5-4 | 14 | TGTGCCAGCATCTTGCTAGGGGGCACAGATACGCAGTATTTT | CASILLGGTDTQYF
- | TRBJ2-5 | - | TRBV6-1 | 15 | TGTGCCAGCAGTGATCCCGGCCAGGGTGGGGAGACCCAGTACTTC | CASSDPGQGGETQYF
TRBD2 | TRBJ2-2 | - | TRBV5-1 | 16 | TGCGCCAGCAGCTTCCCTAGCGGGAGGGAGCTCGGGGAGCTGTTTTTT | CASSFPSGRELGELFF
- | TRBJ2-2 | - | TRBV19 | 16 | TGTGCCAGTAGTATGTTGGGGGCGGCGAACACCGGGGAGCTGTTTTTT | CASSMLGAANTGELFF
- | TRBJ2-1 | - | TRBV6-2/TRBV6-3 | 11 | TGTGCCAGCAGTTCAGGCCTTGAGCAGTTCTTC | CASSSGLEQFF
TRBD2 | TRBJ2-3 | - | TRBV14 | 18 | TGTGCCAGCAGCCAAGACTCGAGCGGGAGGAACGCTGCAGATACGCAGTATTTT | CASSQDSSGRNAADTQYF
TRBD1 | TRBJ1-1 | - | TRBV9 | 15 | TGTGCCAGCAGCGGGACAGGGGGCATGAACACTGAAGCTTTCTTT | CASSGTGGMNTEAFF
- | TRBJ2-1 | - | TRBV10-3 | 15 | TGTGCCATCAGTGAGTCGAGACTAGGGGACAATGAGCAGTTCTTC | CAISESRLGDNEQFF
TRBD2 | TRBJ2-3 | - | TRBV7-7 | 18 | TGTGCCAGCAGCTTCACGCCCCCAACTAGCGGGAGGCGTGATACGCAGTATTTT | CASSFTPPTSGRRDTQYF
- | TRBJ2-2 | - | TRBV7-2 | 15 | TGTGCCAGCAGCTTCCCCTTTTTAGGGGGCGGGGAGCTGTTTTTT | CASSFPFLGGGELFF
TRBD1 | TRBJ1-4 | - | TRBV19 | 15 | TGTGCCAGTAGTATCCCCAGCCAGGGGGATGAAAAACTGTTTTTT | CASSIPSQGDEKLFF
- | TRBJ2-7 | - | TRBV16 | 17 | TGTGCCAGCAGCCAATTGTCCTTAGCGGCAGGTGCCTACGAGCAGTACTTC | CASSQLSLAAGAYEQYF
- | TRBJ1-1 | - | TRBV27 | 14 | TGTGCCAGCAGTCCCAGAGACATGAACACTGAAGCTTTCTTT | CASSPRDMNTEAFF
TRBD1 | TRBJ2-2 | - | TRBV18 | 15 | TGTGCCAGCTCACCACCGGCAGGGGGCACCGGGGAGCTGTTTTTT | CASSPPAGGTGELFF
- | TRBJ1-5 | - | TRBV7-8 | 15 | TGTGCCAGCAGCTTAGGTGAGAGCTCCAATCAGCCCCAGCATTTT | CASSLGESSNQPQHF
TRBD1 | TRBJ2-5 | - | TRBV19 | 17 | TGTGCCAGTAGCACCACTAGGGGACAGGTGCCCCAATGGGCCCAGTACTTC | CASSTTRGQVPQWAQYF